Shown below are 6 T cell receptor beta chains from a single sample sequenced in a study of T-cell memory formation after mild COVID-19 (TCRdb year 2021). The library was produced with 5' RACE. For sequencing, an Illumina NovaSeq 6000 was employed. TCRdb's own reprocessing of the public reads used fastp at Q25 and MiXCR and kept productive beta chains. Duplicate CDR3 protein sequences are folded into a single record with the most common DNA and genes. For this sample the table gives about 350,000 distinct CDR3 sequences, of which around a fifth were detected only once. Roughly 21% of the sample is in the top ten clones. The specimen was PBMCs or a T cell subset sorted from them (not recorded which). The receptors originated from a man between 18 and 35 years old who had mild COVID-19 (a few samples of this study predate the infection). The sample titles of this study are shuffled in the database, so cell type and time point are left out; the donor was told from shared clones.

This clonotype turned up a few times. This sequence joins TRBV5-1 and TRBJ2-5, with 11 positions matching TRBD2. CDR3 length: 17 amino acids. Trimming removed 2 bases from V and 2 bases from J; junction bases left unmatched: 8. Germline CDR1 is SGHRS and CDR2 is YFSETQ. This CDR3 is CASSFSPLAGVQETQYF. The CDR3 DNA reads TGCGCCAGCAGCTTTTCTCCACTAGCGGGGGTTCAAGAGACCCAGTACTTC.

The rearrangement joins TRBV6-2 or TRBV6-3 to TRBJ2-5; D may correspond to TRBD1 or TRBD2 (6 bases each). This CDR3 has 15 residues. The germline V gene has CDR1 MNHEY and CDR2 SVGEGT. The ends were cut back, 2 bases at V and 4 bases at J, with 14 bases in the middle. This CDR3 is CASSYGGTPRETQYF. The CDR3 bases are TGTGCCAGCAGTTACGGAGGGACACCACGAGAGACCCAGTACTTC.

The chain links TRBV10-2 to TRBJ2-1, with D uncertain. The germline V and J ends were trimmed by 2 bases and 0 bases, with 8 bases remaining between them. The length of the CDR3 is 15 residues. The germline V gene has CDR1 WSHSY and CDR2 SAAADI. The CDR3 here is CASSEPASSYNEQFF. Here the CDR3 DNA reads TGCGCCAGCAGTGAGCCTGCCAGCTCCTACAATGAGCAGTTCTTC.

The chain couples TRBV6-2 or TRBV6-3 to TRBJ2-5; D is possibly TRBD2 (5 bases). The CDR3 totals 15 residues. From germline, CDR1 is MNHEY and CDR2 SVGEGT. V was shortened by 10 bases and J by 4 bases, with 22 bases between the two germline ends. The CDR3 reads CATAKGVGDRETQYF. In DNA form, the CDR3 reads TGTGCCACCGCCAAGGGAGTCGGAGACCGAGAGACCCAGTACTTC.

The V and J genes are TRBV4-1 and TRBJ1-6; possible D gene TRBD1, 6 bases. V was shortened by 1 base and J by 4 bases, with 14 bases between the two germline ends. The CDR3 runs to 17 residues. Germline values: CDR1 MGHRA, CDR2 YSYEKL. CDR3 nucleotide sequence: TGCGCCAGCAGCCAAGCCGGTTGGGGGGCGTATAATTCACCCCTCCACTTT. Its translation: CASSQAGWGAYNSPLHF.

This chain links TRBV29-1 with TRBJ1-1; D remains ambiguous. Germline values: CDR1 SQVTM, CDR2 ANQGSEA. This CDR3 is built from 13 residues. Trimming cost V 6 bases and J 0 bases, with 11 bases left between them. The CDR3: CSVAWVLNTEAFF. CDR3 nucleotides: TGCAGCGTGGCCTGGGTCTTGAACACTGAAGCTTTCTTT.